This T cell receptor beta chain was recorded in a study of T-cell memory formation after mild COVID-19. In the study overall: The two donors had largely donor-specific TCR clusters.

TCRdb re-called the 5' RACE reads with MiXCR, one entry per CDR3 protein. The sample carries about 620,000 distinct CDR3 sequences, around 17% recorded once. CDR3 length: 15 amino acids. V shed 0 bases and J 10 bases; nucleotides not matched to a gene: 6. Germline loops: CDR1 SGHRS, CDR2 YFSETQ. Notes on the study in general: Day 15 to 85 contracting clones showed balanced CD4/CD8; later expanders leaned CD4+. Those CD4+ clones that contracted were mainly in CM and EM (CD8+ ones in EMRA).

At least ten counts were recorded for this clonotype. Its antigen remains unidentified. The TCR comes from an adult woman who had mild COVID-19 (a few samples of this study predate the infection). Cell type and time point are not known. The sequenced sample was PBMCs or a T cell subset sorted from them (not recorded which). V gene TRBV5-1 combines with J gene TRBJ2-1; 11 nucleotides agree with TRBD2. CDR3 coding DNA: TGCGCCAGCAGCTTGGATCTAGCGGGAGGTCGGGAGCAGTTCTTC. Translating gives CASSLDLAGGREQFF.